This T cell receptor (beta chain) was sequenced for a study of T cells in Graves' hyperthyroidism and ophthalmopathy. Regarding the study as a whole: Blood also showed most of the thyroid clonotypes that were expanded above 0.001. Through a model of 13 V-J features, ophthalmopathy was separated from stable hyperthyroidism.

Newly diagnosed hyperthyroidism, duration under 2 months, in patients aged 18 to 65. TCR beta CDR3 regions were amplified from RNA transcripts. HTBI primers were the set used in a first-round RT-PCR of the TCR CDR3. One entry per CDR3 protein results from TCRdb running MiXCR on the multiplex PCR reads. The sample consists of approximately 48,000 distinct CDR3 sequences, roughly 49% of them appearing once. This CDR3 has 15 amino acids. CDR1 and CDR2 from the germline V gene are SGHTA and FQGTGA. Comments on this clonotype: Antigen: not known. The junction shows a germline mismatch at one end, possibly a read error.

The sequenced material came from peripheral blood or thyroid tissue (not recorded which). The TCR comes from a woman aged 50 to 60 with Graves' hyperthyroidism. J is TRBJ1-1 and V is TRBV7-3; maybe TRBD1 (5 bases). This chain's CDR3 is CASSPQGVGNTEATF. The CDR3, as DNA: TGTGCCAGCAGCCCCCAGGGCGTGGGGAACACTGAAGCTACCTTT.